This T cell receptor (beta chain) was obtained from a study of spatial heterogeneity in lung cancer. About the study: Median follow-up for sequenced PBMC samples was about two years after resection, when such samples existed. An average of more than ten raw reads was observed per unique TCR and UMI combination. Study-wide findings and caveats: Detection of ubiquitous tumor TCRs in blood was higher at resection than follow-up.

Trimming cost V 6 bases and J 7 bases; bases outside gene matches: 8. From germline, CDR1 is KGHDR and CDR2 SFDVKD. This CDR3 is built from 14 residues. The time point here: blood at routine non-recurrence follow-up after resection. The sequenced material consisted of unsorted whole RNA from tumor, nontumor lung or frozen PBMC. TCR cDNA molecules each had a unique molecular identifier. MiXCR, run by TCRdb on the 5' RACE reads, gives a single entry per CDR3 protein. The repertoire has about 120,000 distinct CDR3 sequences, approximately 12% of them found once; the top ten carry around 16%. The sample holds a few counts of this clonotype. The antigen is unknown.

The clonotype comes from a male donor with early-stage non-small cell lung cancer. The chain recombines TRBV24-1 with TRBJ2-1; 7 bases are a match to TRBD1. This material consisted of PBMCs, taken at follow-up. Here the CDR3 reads CATSRGLAMNEQFF. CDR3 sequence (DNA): TGTGCCACCAGTAGGGGGCTAGCTATGAATGAGCAGTTCTTC.